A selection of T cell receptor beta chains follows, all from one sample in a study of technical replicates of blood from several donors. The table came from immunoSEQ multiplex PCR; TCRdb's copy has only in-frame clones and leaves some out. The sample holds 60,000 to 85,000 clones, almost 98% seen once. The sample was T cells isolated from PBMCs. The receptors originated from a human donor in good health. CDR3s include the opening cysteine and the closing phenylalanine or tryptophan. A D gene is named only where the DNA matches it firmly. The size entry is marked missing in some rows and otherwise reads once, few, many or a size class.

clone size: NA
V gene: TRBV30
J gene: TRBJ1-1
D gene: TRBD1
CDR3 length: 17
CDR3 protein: CAWSVLPQGAMNTEAFF
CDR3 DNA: TGTGCCTGGAGTGTACTCCCACAGGGGGCTATGAACACTGAAGCTTTCTTT

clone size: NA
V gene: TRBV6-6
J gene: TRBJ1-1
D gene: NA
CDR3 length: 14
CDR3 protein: CASSTGSPNTEAFF
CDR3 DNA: TGTGCCAGCAGTACCGGGAGCCCGAACACTGAAGCTTTCTTT

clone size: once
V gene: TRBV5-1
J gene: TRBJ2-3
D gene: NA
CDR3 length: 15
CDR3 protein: CASSAGAGRTDTQYF
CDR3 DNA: TGCGCCAGCTCCGCTGGGGCGGGACGCACAGATACGCAGTATTTT

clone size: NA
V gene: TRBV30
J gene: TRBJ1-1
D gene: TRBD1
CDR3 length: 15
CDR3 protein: CAWSVRTGGNTEAFF
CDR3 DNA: TGTGCCTGGAGTGTACGGACAGGGGGCAACACTGAAGCTTTCTTT

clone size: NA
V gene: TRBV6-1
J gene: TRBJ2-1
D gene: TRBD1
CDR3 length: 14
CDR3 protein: CASSLRDRGNEQFF
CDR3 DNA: TGTGCCAGCAGTCTCCGGGACAGGGGCAATGAGCAGTTCTTC

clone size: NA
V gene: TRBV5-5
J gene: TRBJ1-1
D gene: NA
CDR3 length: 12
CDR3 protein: CASSSYSRSAFF
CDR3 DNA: TGTGCCAGCAGCTCTTACTCCCGTAGTGCTTTCTTT

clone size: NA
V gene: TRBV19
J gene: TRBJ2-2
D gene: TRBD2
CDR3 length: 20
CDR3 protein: CASSLFGTSGGPLGTGELFF
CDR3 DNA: TGTGCCAGTAGTCTTTTTGGGACTAGCGGGGGGCCTTTGGGCACCGGGGAGCTGTTTTTT

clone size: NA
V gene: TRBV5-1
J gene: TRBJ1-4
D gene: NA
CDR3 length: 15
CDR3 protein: CASSIQGPFYEKLFF
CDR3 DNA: TGCGCCAGCAGCATACAGGGACCGTTCTACGAAAAACTGTTTTTT

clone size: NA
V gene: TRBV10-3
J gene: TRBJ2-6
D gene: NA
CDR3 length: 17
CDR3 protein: CAISEGLGATGANVLTF
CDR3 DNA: TGTGCCATCAGTGAGGGGTTAGGGGCGACTGGGGCCAACGTCCTGACTTTC

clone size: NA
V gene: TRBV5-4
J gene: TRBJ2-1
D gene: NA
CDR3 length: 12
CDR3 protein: CASSLNYNEQFF
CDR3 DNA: TGTGCCAGCAGCCTTAATTACAATGAGCAGTTCTTC

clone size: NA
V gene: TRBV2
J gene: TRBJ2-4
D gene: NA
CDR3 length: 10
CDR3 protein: CASGGNIQYF
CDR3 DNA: TGTGCCAGCGGGGGGAACATTCAGTACTTC

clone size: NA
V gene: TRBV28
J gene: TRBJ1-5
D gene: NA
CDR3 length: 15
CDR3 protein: CASIPPDRSNQPQHF
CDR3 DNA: TGTGCCAGCATCCCCCCCGACAGGAGCAATCAGCCCCAGCATTTT

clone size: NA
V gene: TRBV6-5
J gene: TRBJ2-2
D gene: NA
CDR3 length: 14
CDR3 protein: CASTERAFTGELFF
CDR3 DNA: TGTGCCAGCACTGAACGAGCCTTCACCGGGGAGCTGTTTTTT

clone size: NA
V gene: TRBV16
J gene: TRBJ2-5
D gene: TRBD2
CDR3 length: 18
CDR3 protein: CASSQLATSGGRRETQYF
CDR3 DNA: TGTGCCAGCAGCCAATTAGCCACTAGCGGCGGGAGGCGAGAGACCCAGTACTTC

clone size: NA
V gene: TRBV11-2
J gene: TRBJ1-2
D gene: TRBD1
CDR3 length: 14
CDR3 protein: CASSYQTGIYGYTF
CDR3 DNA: TGTGCCAGCAGCTACCAGACAGGGATCTATGGCTACACCTTC

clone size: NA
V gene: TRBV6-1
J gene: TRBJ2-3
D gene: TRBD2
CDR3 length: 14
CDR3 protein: CASRTSGGADTQYF
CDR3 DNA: TGTGCCAGCAGGACTAGCGGGGGGGCCGATACGCAGTATTTT

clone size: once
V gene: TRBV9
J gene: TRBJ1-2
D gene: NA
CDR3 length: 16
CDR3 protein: CASSVAPEGTGYGYTF
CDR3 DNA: TGTGCCAGCAGCGTAGCTCCGGAGGGGACGGGCTATGGCTACACCTTC

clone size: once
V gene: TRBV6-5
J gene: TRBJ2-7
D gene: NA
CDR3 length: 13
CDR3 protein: CASSYGQSYEQYF
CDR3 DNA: TGTGCCAGCAGTTACGGGCAGTCCTACGAGCAGTACTTC

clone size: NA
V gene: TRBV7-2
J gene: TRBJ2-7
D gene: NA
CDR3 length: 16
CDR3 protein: CASSFTTGAGAYEQYF
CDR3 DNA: TGTGCCAGCAGCTTCACGACAGGGGCGGGGGCCTACGAGCAGTACTTC

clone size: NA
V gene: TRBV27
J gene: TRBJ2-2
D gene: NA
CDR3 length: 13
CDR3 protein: CASSLVFTGELFF
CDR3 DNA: TGTGCCAGCAGCCTTGTATTTACCGGGGAGCTGTTTTTT

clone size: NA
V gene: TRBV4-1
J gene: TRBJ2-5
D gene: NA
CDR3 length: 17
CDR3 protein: CASSLKASGTRTETQYF
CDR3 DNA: TGCGCCAGCAGCCTAAAAGCATCCGGGACTCGGACGGAGACCCAGTACTTC

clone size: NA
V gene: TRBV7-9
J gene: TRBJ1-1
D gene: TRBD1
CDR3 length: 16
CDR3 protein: CASSSGQGAWSTEAFF
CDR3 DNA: TGTGCCAGCAGCTCGGGACAGGGGGCATGGAGCACTGAAGCTTTCTTT

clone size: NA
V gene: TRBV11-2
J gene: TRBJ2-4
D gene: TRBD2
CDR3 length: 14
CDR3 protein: CASRTGGNIDIQYF
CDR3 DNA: TGTGCCAGCAGAACGGGAGGAAATATTGACATTCAGTACTTC

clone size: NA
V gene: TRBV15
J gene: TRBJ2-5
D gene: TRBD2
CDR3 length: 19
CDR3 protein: CATSRRTTPGLGVQETQYF
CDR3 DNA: TGTGCCACCAGCAGACGCACTACCCCGGGACTAGGGGTTCAAGAGACCCAGTACTTC

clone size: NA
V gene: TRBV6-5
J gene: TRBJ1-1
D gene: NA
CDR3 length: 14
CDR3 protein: CASSPGGSGTEAFF
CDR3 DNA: TGTGCCAGCAGCCCTGGGGGGTCAGGTACTGAAGCTTTCTTT

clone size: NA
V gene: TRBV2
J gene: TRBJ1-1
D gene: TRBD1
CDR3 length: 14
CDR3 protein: CASSERQGDTEAFF
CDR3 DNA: TGTGCCAGCAGTGAGCGACAGGGCGACACTGAAGCTTTCTTT

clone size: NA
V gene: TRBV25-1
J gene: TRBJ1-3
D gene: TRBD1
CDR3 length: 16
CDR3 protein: CASSESGQGWGNTIYF
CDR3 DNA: TGTGCCAGCAGTGAATCGGGACAGGGATGGGGAAACACCATATATTTT

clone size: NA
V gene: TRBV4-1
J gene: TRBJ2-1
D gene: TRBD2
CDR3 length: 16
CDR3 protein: CASSLIAGGGGNEQFF
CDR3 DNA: TGCGCCAGCAGCCTAATAGCGGGGGGAGGTGGCAATGAGCAGTTCTTC

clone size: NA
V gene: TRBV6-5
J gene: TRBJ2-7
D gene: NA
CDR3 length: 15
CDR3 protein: CASSYSLQGTYEQYF
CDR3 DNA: TGTGCCAGCAGTTACTCGCTCCAGGGGACCTACGAGCAGTACTTC

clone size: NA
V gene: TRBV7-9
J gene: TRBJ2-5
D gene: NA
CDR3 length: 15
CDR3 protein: CASSLESTPLETQYF
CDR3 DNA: TGTGCCAGCAGCTTAGAGTCCACACCCCTAGAGACCCAGTACTTC

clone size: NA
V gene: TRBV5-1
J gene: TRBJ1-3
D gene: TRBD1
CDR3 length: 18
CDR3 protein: CASSITGTGVDSGNTIYF
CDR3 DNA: TGCGCCAGCAGCATCACCGGGACAGGGGTCGACTCTGGAAACACCATATATTTT

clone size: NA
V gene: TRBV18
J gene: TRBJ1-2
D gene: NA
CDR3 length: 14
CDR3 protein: CASSPLQQIYGYTF
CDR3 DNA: TGTGCCAGCTCACCACTACAACAGATCTATGGCTACACCTTC

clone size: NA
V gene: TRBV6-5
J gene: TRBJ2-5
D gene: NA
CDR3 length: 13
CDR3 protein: CASSFIFQETQYF
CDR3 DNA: TGTGCCAGCAGTTTTATATTTCAAGAGACCCAGTACTTC

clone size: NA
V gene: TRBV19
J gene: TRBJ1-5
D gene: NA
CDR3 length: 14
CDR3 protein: CASSIRVSNQPQHF
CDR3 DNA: TGTGCCAGTAGCATCAGGGTCAGTAATCAGCCCCAGCATTTT

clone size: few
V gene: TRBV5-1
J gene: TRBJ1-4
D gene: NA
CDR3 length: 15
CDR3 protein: CASSLRQATNEKLFF
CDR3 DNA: TGCGCCAGCAGCTTGCGGCAGGCAACTAATGAAAAACTGTTTTTT

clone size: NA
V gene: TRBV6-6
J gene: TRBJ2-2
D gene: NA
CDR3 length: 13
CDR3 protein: CASTKEGAGELFF
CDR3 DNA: TGTGCCAGCACGAAGGAGGGGGCAGGGGAGCTGTTTTTT

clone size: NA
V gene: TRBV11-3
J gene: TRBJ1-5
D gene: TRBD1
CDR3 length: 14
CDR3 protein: CASSLRGLDQPQHF
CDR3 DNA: TGTGCCAGCAGCCTCAGGGGGCTAGATCAGCCCCAGCATTTT

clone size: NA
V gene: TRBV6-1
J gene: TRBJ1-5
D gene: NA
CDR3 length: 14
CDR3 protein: CASSADGNNQPQHF
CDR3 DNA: TGTGCCAGCAGTGCCGACGGGAACAATCAGCCCCAGCATTTT

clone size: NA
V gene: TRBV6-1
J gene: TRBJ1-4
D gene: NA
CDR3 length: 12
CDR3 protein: CASRRYNEKLFF
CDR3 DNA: TGTGCCAGTAGGAGATATAATGAAAAACTGTTTTTT

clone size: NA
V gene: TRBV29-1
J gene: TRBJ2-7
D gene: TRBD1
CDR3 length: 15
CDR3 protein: CSVEERTGGMGEQYF
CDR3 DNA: TGCAGCGTTGAAGAAAGGACAGGGGGGATGGGTGAGCAGTACTTC

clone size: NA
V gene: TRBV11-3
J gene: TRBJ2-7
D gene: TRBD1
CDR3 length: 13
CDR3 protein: CASNPDRGNEQYF
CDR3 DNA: TGTGCCAGCAACCCAGACAGGGGAAACGAGCAGTACTTC

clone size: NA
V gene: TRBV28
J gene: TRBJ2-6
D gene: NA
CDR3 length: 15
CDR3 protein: CASTLSGSGANVLTF
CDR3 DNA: TGTGCCAGCACCCTGTCAGGTTCTGGGGCCAACGTCCTGACTTTC

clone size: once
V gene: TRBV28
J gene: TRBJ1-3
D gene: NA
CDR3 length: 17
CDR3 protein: CASSSLLQVNSGNTIYF
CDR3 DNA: TGTGCCAGCAGTTCCCTTCTACAGGTGAACTCTGGAAACACCATATATTTT

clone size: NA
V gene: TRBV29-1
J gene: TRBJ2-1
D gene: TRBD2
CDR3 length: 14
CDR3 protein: CSVIDQRGVGEQFF
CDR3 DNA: TGCAGCGTTATCGATCAGCGGGGGGTGGGTGAGCAGTTCTTC

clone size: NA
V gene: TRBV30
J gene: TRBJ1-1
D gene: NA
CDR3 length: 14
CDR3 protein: CAWITRGANTEAFF
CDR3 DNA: TGTGCCTGGATCACCCGGGGGGCCAACACTGAAGCTTTCTTT

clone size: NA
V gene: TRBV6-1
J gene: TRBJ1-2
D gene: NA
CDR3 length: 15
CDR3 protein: CASSAGGGALYGYTF
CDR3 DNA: TGTGCCAGCAGTGCTGGGGGGGGCGCGTTATATGGCTACACCTTC

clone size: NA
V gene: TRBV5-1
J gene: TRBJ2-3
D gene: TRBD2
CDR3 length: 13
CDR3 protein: CASVGGGTDTQYF
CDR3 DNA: TGCGCCAGCGTGGGCGGGGGGACAGATACGCAGTATTTT

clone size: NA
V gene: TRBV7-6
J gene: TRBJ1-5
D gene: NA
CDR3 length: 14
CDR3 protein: CASGLRVGNQPQHF
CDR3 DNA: TGTGCCAGCGGCCTGAGGGTTGGCAATCAGCCCCAGCATTTT

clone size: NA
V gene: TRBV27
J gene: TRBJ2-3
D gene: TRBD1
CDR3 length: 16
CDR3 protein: CASSFLGQSSTDTQYF
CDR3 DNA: TGTGCCAGCAGTTTTTTGGGACAGTCAAGCACAGATACGCAGTATTTT

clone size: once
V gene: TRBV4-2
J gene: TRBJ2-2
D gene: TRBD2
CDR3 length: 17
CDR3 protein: CASSPGLAGGLGGELFF
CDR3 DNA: TGTGCCAGCAGCCCGGGACTAGCGGGGGGGCTGGGCGGGGAGCTGTTTTTT

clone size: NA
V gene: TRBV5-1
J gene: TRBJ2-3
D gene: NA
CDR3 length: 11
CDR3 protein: CASRGGDTQYF
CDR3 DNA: TGCGCCAGCAGGGGAGGAGATACGCAGTATTTT